The T cell receptor (beta chain) under discussion was sequenced for a study of blood T cell repertoires in COVID-19. Background on the study: Samples taken during acute and convalescent COVID-19 were collected in the United States, Italy and Spain.

Seattle patients were enrolled during active infection and followed longitudinally. Germline lookup yields CDR1 SGHTA and CDR2 FQGNSA. Trimming shortened V by 3 bases and J by 0 bases, and 6 bases separated the two germline ends. The CDR3 loop spans 14 amino acids. Per the authors' pipeline: Amplification of reference gene primers provided the estimated nucleated cell counts. The protocol was immunoSEQ multiplex PCR, while the TCRdb copy is restricted to in-frame clones and leaves out a portion. From that table come the V and J calls and clone size; the DNA was used to work out D and trimming. This sample carries about 300,000 clones, about 90% of them seen once, and the ten largest clones take 6% to 8%.

The sample was peripheral blood. The V gene is TRBV7-2, the J gene TRBJ1-3, with D perhaps TRBD1 (6 bases). This sequence was found in a woman aged 45-65 years with COVID-19, enrolled during active disease. CDR3 region: CASSLDSSGNTIYF. In DNA form, the CDR3 reads TGTGCCAGCAGCTTGGACAGCTCTGGAAACACCATATATTTT.